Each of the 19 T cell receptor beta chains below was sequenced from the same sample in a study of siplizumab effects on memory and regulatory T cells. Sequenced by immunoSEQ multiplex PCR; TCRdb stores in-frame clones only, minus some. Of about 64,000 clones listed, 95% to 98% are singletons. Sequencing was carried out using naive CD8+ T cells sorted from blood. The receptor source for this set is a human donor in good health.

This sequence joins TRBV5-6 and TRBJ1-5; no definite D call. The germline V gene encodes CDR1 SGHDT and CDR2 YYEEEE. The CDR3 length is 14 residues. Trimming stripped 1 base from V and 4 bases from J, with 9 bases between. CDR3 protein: CASSLWGSNQPQHF. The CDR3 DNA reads TGTGCCAGCAGCTTGTGGGGATCTAATCAGCCCCAGCATTTT. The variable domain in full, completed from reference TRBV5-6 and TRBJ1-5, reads DAGVTQSPTHLIKTRGQQVTLRCSPKSGHDTVSWYQQALGQGPQFIFQYYEEEERQRGNFPDRFSGHQFPNYSSELNVNALLLGDSALYLCASSLWGSNQPQHFGDGTRLSIL.

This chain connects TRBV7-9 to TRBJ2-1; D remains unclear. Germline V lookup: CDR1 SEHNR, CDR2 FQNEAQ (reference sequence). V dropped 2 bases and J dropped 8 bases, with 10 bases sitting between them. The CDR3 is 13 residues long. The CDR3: CASSLLGPDEQFF. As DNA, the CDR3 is TGTGCCAGCAGCTTACTAGGGCCGGATGAGCAGTTCTTC.

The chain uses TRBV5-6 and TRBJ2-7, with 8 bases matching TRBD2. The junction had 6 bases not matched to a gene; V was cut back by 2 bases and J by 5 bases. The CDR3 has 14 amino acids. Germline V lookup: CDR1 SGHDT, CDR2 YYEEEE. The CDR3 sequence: CASSFPTSVNEQYF. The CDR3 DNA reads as TGTGCCAGCAGCTTCCCGACTAGCGTCAACGAGCAGTACTTC.

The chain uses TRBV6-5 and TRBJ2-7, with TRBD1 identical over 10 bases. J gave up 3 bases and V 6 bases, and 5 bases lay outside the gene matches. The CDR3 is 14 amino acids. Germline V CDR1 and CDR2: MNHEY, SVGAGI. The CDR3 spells CASRLGQGIYEQYF. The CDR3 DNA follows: TGTGCCAGCAGACTGGGACAGGGGATCTACGAGCAGTACTTC.

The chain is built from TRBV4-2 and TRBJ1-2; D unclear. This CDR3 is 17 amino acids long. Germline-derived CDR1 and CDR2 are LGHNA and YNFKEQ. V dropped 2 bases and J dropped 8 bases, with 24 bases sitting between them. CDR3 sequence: CASSQNTPPSDSKGYTF. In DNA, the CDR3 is TGTGCCAGCAGCCAAAATACGCCGCCATCGGATTCGAAGGGCTACACCTTC.

The CDR3 reads CSASRGQVQYF. The CDR3 bases are TGCAGTGCTAGCAGGGGGCAAGTGCAGTACTTC. This chain connects TRBV20-1 to TRBJ2-7, with 8 positions matching TRBD1. This CDR3 has 11 amino acids. With V trimmed by 3 bases and J by 9 bases, 4 bases remained unmatched. In germline, CDR1 is DFQATT, CDR2 SNEGSKA (reference sequence).

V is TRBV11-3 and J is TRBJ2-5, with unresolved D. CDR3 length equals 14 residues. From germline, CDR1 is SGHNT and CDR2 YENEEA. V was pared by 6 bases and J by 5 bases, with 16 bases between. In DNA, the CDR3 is TGTGCCAGCAGTAGTATGACCGAACGGGAGACCCAGTACTTC. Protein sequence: CASSSMTERETQYF. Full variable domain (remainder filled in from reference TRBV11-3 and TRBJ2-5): EAGVVQSPRYKIIEKKQPVAFWCNPISGHNTLYWYLQNLGQGPELLIRYENEEAVDDSQLPKDRFSAERLKGVDSTLKIQPAELGDSAVYLCASSSMTERETQYFGPGTRLLVL.

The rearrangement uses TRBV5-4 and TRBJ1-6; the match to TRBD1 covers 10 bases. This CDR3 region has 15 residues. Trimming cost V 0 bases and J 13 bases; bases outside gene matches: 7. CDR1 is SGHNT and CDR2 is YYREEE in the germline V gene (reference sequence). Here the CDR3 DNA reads TGTGCCAGCAGCTTGGGGGACAGGGGCCTCCTGCCCCTCCACTTT. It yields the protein CASSLGDRGLLPLHF.

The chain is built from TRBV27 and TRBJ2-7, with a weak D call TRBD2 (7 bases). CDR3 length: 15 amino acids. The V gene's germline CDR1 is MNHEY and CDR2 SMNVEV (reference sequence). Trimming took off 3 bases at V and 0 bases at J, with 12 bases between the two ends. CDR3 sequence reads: CASSLGGGGSYEQYF. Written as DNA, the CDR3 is TGTGCCAGCAGTTTGGGGGGAGGGGGCTCCTACGAGCAGTACTTC.

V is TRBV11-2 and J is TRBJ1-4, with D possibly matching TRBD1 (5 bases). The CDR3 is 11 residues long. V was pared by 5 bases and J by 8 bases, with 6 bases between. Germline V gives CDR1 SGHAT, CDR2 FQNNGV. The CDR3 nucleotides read TGTGCCAGCAGCCAGGGAGAAAAACTGTTTTTT. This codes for CASSQGEKLFF.

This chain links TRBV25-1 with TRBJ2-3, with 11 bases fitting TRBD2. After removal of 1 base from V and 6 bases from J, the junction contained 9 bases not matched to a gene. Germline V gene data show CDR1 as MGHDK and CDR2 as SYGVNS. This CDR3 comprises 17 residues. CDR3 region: CASSELTSGGPLDTQYF. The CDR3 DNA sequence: TGTGCCAGCAGTGAATTAACTAGCGGGGGCCCCTTGGATACGCAGTATTTT.

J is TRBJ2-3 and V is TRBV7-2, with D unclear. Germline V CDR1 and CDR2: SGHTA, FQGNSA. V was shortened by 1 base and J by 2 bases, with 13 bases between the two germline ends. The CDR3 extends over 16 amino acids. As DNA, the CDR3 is TGTGCCAGCAGCTTAGACGGCAGGCCCACCACAGATACGCAGTATTTT. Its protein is CASSLDGRPTTDTQYF.

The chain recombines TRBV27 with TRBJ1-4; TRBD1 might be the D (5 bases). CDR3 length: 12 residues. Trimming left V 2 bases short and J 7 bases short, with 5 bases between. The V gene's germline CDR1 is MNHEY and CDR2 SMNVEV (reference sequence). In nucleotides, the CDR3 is TGTGCCAGCAGTTTAGGGGGTGAAAAACTGTTTTTT. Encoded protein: CASSLGGEKLFF.

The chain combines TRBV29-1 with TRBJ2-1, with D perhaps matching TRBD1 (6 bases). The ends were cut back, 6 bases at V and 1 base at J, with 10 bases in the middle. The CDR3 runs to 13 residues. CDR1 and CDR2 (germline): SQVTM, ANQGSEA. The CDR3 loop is CSVLGGSYNEQFF. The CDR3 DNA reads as TGCAGCGTCCTAGGGGGATCCTACAATGAGCAGTTCTTC.

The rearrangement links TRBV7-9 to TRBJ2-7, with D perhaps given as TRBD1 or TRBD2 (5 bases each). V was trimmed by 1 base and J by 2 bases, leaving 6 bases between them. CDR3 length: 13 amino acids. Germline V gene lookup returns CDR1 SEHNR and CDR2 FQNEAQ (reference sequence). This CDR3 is CASSLGGTYEQYF. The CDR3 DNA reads TGTGCCAGCAGCTTAGGGGGGACCTACGAGCAGTACTTC.

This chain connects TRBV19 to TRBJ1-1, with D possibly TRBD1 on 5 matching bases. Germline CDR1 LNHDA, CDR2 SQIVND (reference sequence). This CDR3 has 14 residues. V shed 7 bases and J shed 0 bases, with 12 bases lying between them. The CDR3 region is CASTTGLMNTEAFF. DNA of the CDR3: TGTGCCAGTACCACGGGACTGATGAACACTGAAGCTTTCTTT.

CDR3 coding DNA: TGTGCCAGTAGTATTTTCCATGGGCTTCGGCAGCCCCAGCATTTT. Translating it yields CASSIFHGLRQPQHF. The chain links TRBV19 to TRBJ1-5, with D unresolved. Trimming cost V 3 bases and J 7 bases, with 16 bases left between them. Germline assignment: CDR1 LNHDA and CDR2 SQIVND (reference sequence). The CDR3 extends over 15 amino acids.

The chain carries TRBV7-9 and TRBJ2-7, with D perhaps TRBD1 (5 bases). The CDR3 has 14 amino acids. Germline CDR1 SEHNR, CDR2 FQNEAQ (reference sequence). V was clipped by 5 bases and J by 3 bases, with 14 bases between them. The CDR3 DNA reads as TGTGCCAGCAGCCAGGGAACAGAAATCTACGAGCAGTACTTC. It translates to CASSQGTEIYEQYF.

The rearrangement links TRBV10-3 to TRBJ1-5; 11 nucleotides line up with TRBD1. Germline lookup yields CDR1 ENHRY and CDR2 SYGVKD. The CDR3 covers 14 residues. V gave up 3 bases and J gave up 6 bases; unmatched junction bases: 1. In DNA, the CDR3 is TGTGCCATCAGTGAAGGGACAGGGGGTCAGCCCCAGCATTTT. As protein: CAISEGTGGQPQHF.